This T cell receptor beta chain was recorded in a study of blood T cell repertoires in COVID-19. The CDR3 length is 15 residues. CDR1 and CDR2 from the germline V gene are MRHNA and SNTAGT. The V gene end was trimmed by 11 bases and the J gene end by 3 bases; junction bases not matched to a gene: 15. Generated by immunoSEQ multiplex PCR, the TCRdb table keeps only in-frame clones and is missing some. The sample lists hundreds of thousands of clones, 70% to 90% occurring once. The clonotype originates from a middle-aged woman with acute COVID-19. This chain links TRBV6-4 with TRBJ2-7; 8 nucleotides agree with TRBD2. Specimen: PBMCs or T cells enriched from blood (not recorded which). CDR3 loop: CAAGGVLAGYYEQYF. CDR3 coding DNA: TGTGCCGCAGGTGGGGTATTAGCGGGGTACTACGAGCAGTACTTC.